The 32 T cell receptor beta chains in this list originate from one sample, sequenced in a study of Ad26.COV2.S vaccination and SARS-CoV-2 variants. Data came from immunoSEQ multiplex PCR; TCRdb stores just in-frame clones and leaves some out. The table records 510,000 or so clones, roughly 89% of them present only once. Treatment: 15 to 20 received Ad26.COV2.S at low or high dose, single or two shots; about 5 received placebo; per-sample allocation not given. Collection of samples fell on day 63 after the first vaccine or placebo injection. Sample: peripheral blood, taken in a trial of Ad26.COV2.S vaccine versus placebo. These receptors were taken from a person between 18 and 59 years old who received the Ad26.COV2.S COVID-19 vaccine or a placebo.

The DNA for the CDR3 is TGTGCCAGCAGCTTTATAGCTGGGTACGAGCAGTACTTC. It specifies CASSFIAGYEQYF. The genes are TRBV7-9 and TRBJ2-7; D unresolved. The germline gives CDR1 SEHNR, CDR2 FQNEAQ (reference sequence). The CDR3 totals 13 residues. V dropped 3 bases and J dropped 4 bases, with 10 bases sitting between them.

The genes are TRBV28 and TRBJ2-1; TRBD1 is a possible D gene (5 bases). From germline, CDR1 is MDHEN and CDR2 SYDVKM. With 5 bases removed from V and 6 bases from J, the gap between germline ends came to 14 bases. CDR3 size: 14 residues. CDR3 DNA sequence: TGTGCCAGCAGTCCCCCCGGACAACTCAATGAGCAGTTCTTC. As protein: CASSPPGQLNEQFF.

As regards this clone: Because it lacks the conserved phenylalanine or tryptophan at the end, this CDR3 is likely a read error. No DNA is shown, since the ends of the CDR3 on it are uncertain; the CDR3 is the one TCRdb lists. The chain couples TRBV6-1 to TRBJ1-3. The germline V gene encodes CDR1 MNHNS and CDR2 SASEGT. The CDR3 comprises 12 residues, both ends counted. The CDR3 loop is CASSEAGVVGVY.

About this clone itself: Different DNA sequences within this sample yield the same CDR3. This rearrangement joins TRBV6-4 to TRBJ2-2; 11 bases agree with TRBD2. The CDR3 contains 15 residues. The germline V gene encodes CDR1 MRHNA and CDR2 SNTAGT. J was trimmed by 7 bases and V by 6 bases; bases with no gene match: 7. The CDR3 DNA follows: TGTGCCAGCAGCTCACTAGCGGGAGTTGGCGGGGAGCTGTTTTTT. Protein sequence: CASSSLAGVGGELFF.

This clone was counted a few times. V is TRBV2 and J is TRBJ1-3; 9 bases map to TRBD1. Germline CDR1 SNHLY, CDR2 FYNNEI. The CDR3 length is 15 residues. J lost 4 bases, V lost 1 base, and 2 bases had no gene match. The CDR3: CASSEGGTGGNTIYF. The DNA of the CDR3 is TGTGCCAGCAGTGAAGGTGGGACAGGGGGAAACACCATATATTTT.

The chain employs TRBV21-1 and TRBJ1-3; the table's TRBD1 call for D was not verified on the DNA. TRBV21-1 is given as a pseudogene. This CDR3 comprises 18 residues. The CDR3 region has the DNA TGTGCCTCCCAGGCCGGGACAGGGGACTCTGAATCTGGAAACACCATATATTTT. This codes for CASQAGTGDSESGNTIYF.

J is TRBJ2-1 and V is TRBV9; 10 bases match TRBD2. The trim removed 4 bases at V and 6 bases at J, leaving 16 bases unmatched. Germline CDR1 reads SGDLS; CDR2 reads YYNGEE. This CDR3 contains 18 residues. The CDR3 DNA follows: TGTGCCAGCAGCAAAGGAGCTAGCGGGAGAGGGACCCCCAATGAGCAGTTCTTC. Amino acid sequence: CASSKGASGRGTPNEQFF.

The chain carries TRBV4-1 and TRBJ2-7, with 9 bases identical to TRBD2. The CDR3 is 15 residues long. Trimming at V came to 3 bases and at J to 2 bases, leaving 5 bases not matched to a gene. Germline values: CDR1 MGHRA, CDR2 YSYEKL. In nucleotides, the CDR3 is TGCGCCAGCAGCCAGATACTAGCGGGCGCCTACGAGCAGTACTTC. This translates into CASSQILAGAYEQYF.

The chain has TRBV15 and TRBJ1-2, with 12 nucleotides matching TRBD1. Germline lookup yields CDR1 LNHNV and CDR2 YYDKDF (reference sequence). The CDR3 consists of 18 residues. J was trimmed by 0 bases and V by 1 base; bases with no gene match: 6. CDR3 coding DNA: TGTGCCACCAGCAGAGCCGGGACAGGGGGCCCTACTAACTATGGCTACACCTTC. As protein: CATSRAGTGGPTNYGYTF.

Written as DNA, the CDR3 is TGTGCCAGCAGTCCGACTAATTTGCTTGGACAGGGACGCTGGTTTCAGCCCCAGCATTTT. Its protein is CASSPTNLLGQGRWFQPQHF. This chain connects TRBV6-2 or TRBV6-3 to TRBJ1-5; the match to TRBD1 covers 8 bases. V shed 5 bases, J shed 6 bases, and the junction held 24 bases outside the gene matches. The CDR3 is 20 amino acids. The germline CDR1 and CDR2 sequences are MNHEY and SVGEGT.

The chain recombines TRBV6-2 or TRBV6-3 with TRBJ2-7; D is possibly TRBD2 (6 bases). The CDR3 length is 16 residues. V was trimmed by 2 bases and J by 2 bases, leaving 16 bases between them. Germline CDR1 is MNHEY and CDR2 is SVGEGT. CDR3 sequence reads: CASSYPMGGTPYEQYF. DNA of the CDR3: TGTGCCAGCAGTTACCCGATGGGCGGGACCCCCTACGAGCAGTACTTC.

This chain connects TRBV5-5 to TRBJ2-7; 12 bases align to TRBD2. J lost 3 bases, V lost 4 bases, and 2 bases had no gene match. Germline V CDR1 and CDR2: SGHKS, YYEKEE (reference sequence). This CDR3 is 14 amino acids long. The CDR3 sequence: CASSRLAGDYEQYF. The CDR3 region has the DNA TGTGCCAGCAGCCGACTAGCGGGAGACTACGAGCAGTACTTC.

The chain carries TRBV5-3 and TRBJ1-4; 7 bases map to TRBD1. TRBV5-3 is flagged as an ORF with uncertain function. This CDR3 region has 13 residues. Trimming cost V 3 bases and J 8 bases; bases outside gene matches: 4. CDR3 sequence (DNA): TGTGCCAGAAGCTGTGAGGGGGCGGAAAAACTGTTTTTT. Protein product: CARSCEGAEKLFF.

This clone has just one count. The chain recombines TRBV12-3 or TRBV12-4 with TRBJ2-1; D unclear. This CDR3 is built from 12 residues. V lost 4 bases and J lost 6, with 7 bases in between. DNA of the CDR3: TGTGCCAGCAGTTATTTAGCCAATGAGCAGTTCTTC. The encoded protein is CASSYLANEQFF.

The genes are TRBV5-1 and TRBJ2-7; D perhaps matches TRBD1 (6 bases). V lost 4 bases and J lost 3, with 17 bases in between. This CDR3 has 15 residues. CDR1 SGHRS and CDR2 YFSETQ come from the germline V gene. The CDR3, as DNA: TGCGCCAGCAGCCTGATCCCGGAGACAGGCTACGAGCAGTACTTC. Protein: CASSLIPETGYEQYF.

CDR3 sequence reads: CASSNGVGRDHYGYTF. For the CDR3, the DNA is TGCGCCAGCAGCAACGGGGTGGGCAGAGATCACTATGGCTACACCTTC. The rearrangement uses TRBV5-1 and TRBJ1-2; no clear D. CDR1 and CDR2 from the germline V gene are SGHRS and YFSETQ. CDR3 length: 16 residues. V lost 4 bases to trimming and J lost 3 bases, with 19 bases between them.

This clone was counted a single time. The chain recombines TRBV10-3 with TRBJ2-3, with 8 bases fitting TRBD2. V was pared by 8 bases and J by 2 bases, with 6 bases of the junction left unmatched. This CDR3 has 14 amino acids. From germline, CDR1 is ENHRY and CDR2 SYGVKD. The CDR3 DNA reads TGTGCCATCGCGGGGGGCCGATCCACAGATACGCAGTATTTT. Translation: CAIAGGRSTDTQYF.

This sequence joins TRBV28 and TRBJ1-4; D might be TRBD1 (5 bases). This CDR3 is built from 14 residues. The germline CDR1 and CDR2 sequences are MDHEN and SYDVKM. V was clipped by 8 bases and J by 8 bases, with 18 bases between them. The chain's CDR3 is CASGPGPGGEKLFF. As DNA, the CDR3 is TGTGCCAGCGGCCCGGGACCCGGCGGAGAAAAACTGTTTTTT.

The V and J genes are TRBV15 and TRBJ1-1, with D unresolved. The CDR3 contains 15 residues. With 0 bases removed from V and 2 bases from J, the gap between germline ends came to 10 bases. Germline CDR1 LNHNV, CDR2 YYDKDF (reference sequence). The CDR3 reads CATSRDKWENTEAFF. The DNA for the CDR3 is TGTGCCACCAGCAGAGATAAGTGGGAAAACACTGAAGCTTTCTTT.

The CDR3 here is CASSTSFASYEQYF. Written as DNA, the CDR3 is TGTGCCAGCAGCACATCGTTTGCCTCCTACGAGCAGTACTTC. The rearrangement links TRBV21-1 to TRBJ2-7. TRBV21-1 is labeled a pseudogene. The CDR3 runs to 14 residues.

CDR3 region: CASSLGGAYGEQFF. Here the CDR3 DNA reads TGTGCCAGCAGTTTAGGCGGGGCCTATGGAGAGCAGTTCTTC. V and J are TRBV6-2 or TRBV6-3 and TRBJ2-1; D possibly corresponds to TRBD2 (6 bases). CDR1 and CDR2 (germline): MNHEY, SVGEGT. Trimming took off 4 bases at V and 10 bases at J, with 17 bases between the two ends. The CDR3 consists of 14 residues.

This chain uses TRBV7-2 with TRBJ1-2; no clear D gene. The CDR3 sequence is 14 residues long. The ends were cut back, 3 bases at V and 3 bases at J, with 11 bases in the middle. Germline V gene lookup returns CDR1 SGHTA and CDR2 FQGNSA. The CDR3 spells CASSFGGLDYGYTF. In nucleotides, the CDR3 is TGTGCCAGCAGCTTCGGAGGTCTGGACTATGGCTACACCTTC.

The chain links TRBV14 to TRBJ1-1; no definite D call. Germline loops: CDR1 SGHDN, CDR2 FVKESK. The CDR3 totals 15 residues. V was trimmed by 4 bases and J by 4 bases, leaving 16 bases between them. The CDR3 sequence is CASSRRTVGGTEAFF. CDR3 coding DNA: TGTGCCAGCAGCCGCCGGACCGTGGGAGGCACTGAAGCTTTCTTT.

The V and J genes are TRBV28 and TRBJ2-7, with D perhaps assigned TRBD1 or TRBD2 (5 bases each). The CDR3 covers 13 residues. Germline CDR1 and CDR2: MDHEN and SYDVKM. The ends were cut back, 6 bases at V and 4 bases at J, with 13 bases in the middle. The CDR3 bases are TGTGCCAGCAGCCGACTGGGACCTTACGAGCAGTACTTC. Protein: CASSRLGPYEQYF.

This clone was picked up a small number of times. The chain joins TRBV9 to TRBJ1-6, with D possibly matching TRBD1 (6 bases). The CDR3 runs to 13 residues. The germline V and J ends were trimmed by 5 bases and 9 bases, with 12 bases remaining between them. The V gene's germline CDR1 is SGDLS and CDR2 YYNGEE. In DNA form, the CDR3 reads TGTGCCAGCAGAGAGGACAGTGCTTCACCCCTCCACTTT. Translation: CASREDSASPLHF.

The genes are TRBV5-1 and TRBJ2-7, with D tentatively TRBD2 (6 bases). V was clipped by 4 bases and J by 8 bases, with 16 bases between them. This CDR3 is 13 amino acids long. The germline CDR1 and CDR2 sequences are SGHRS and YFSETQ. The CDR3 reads CASSATRGGKQYF. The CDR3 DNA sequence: TGCGCCAGCAGCGCCACGCGTGGGGGGAAGCAGTACTTC.

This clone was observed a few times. The CDR3 DNA reads as TGTGCCAGCAGCGTAGAGTGGGGGGAGAGACGGAACACTGAAGCTTTCTTT. Its protein product is CASSVEWGERRNTEAFF. The V gene is TRBV9, the J gene TRBJ1-1, with D perhaps matching TRBD1 (5 bases). The germline V and J ends were trimmed by 0 bases and 1 base, with 16 bases remaining between them. This CDR3 contains 17 residues. CDR1 SGDLS and CDR2 YYNGEE come from the germline V gene.

The CDR3: CASSEGTGGLGGAFF. In DNA, the CDR3 is TGTGCCAGCAGTGAGGGGACAGGTGGGCTCGGTGGAGCTTTCTTT. The chain joins TRBV6-1 to TRBJ1-1, with TRBD1 matching 8 bases. Germline CDR1 MNHNS, CDR2 SASEGT. The CDR3 extends over 15 amino acids. V dropped 3 bases and J dropped 10; count of bases not matched to a gene: 13.

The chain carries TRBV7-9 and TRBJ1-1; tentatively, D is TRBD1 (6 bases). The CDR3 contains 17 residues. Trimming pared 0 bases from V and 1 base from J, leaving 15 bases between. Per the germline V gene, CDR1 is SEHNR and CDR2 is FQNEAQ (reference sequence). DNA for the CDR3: TGTGCCAGCAGCTTAGCACTAAGGGGGGACCAGAACACTGAAGCTTTCTTT. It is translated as CASSLALRGDQNTEAFF.

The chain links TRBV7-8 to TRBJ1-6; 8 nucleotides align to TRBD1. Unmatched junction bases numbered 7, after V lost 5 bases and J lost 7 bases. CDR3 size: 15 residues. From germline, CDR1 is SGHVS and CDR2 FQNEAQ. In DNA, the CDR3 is TGTGCCAGCAGCCCCCGACAGGGGTACAATTCACCCCTCCACTTT. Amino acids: CASSPRQGYNSPLHF.

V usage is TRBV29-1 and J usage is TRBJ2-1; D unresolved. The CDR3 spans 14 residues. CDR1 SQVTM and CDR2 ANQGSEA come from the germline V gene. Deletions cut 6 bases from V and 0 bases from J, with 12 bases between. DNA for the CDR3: TGCAGCGTCCTTCGGGTGAGCTCCTACAATGAGCAGTTCTTC. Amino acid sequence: CSVLRVSSYNEQFF.

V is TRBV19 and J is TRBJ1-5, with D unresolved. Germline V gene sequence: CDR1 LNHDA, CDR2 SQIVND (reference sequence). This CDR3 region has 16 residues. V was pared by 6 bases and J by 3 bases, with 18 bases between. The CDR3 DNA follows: TGTGCCAGTAGATCCCAGCGCAGGTTGGTCAATCAGCCCCAGCATTTT. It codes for CASRSQRRLVNQPQHF.